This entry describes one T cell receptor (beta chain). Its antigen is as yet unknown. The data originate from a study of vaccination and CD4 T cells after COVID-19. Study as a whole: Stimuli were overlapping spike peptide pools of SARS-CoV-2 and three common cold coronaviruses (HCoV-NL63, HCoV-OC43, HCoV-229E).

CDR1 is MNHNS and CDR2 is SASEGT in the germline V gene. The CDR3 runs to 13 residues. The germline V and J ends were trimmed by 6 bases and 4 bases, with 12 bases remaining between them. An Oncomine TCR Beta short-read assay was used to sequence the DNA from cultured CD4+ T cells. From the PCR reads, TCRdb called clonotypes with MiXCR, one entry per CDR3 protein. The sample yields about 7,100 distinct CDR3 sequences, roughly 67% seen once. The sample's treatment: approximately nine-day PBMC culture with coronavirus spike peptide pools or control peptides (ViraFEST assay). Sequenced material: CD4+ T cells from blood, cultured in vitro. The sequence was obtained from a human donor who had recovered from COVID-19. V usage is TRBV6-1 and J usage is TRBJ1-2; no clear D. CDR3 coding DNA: TGTGCCAGCAGCCAAGGACGGAGCTATGGCTACACCTTC. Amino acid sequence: CASSQGRSYGYTF.